This T cell receptor (beta chain) was retrieved from a study of blood T cell repertoires in COVID-19. Germline V gene lookup returns CDR1 MDHEN and CDR2 SYDVKM. This CDR3 spans 15 amino acids. With 2 bases removed from V and 0 bases from J, the gap between germline ends came to 5 bases. As handled by the study authors: Using reference gene primer amplification, nucleated cell counts were estimated. TCRdb keeps only in-frame clones here, not all; method: immunoSEQ multiplex PCR. The D gene and trimming were derived from the DNA, and the V and J assignments and clone size from that table. The sample consists of approximately 300,000 clones, around four fifths of them appearing once.

Source material: peripheral blood. This receptor was obtained from a woman aged 50 to 60 with acute or convalescent COVID-19. The chain combines TRBV28 with TRBJ2-6; weak D call: TRBD2 (5 bases). CDR3 DNA sequence: TGTGCCAGCAGTTTAGGGAGCTCTGGGGCCAACGTCCTGACTTTC. This gives the protein CASSLGSSGANVLTF.